The 21 T cell receptor beta chains presented below share a single source sample, sequenced in a study of CD8+ T cells in alopecia areata (dated by TCRdb to between 2017 and 2018). The intended sense of this specimen's treatment or condition label: oral pan-JAK inhibitor, 5-10 mg twice daily. The library was made by the immunoSEQ multiplex PCR assay. RNA was extracted from all samples and reverse transcribed into cDNA as template for TCR sequencing. This immuneACCESS table, as held by TCRdb, lists in-frame sequences with V and J called but not all clones. Of the missing ones, under half trace to an unresolved V gene in checked studies; the others have no known cause. The sample includes roughly 230,000 clones, with approximately 45% observed a single time. The ten largest clones represent approximately 2.4% of the sample. The sequencing here drew on CD4+ T cells sorted from blood, taken at approximately week 36, from a patient treated with tofacitinib. These receptors all come from a human donor with alopecia areata.

The chain couples TRBV25-1 to TRBJ2-5, with D tentatively TRBD1 or TRBD2 (6 bases each). Trimming pared 5 bases from V and 5 bases from J, leaving 21 bases between. This CDR3 is 16 amino acids long. Germline loops: CDR1 MGHDK, CDR2 SYGVNS. CDR3 in amino acids: CASSPSGLTGRETQYF. CDR3 DNA: TGTGCCAGCAGTCCATCTGGGCTTACAGGGAGGGAGACCCAGTACTTC.

The rearrangement links TRBV18 to TRBJ2-3; 9 bases map to TRBD1. The CDR3 extends over 15 amino acids. Germline V gives CDR1 KGHSH, CDR2 LQKENI. V was pared by 6 bases and J by 5 bases, with 9 bases of the junction left unmatched. DNA of the CDR3: TGTGCCAGCTCCCTTGGACAGGGGCGGGGAGATACGCAGTATTTT. Protein sequence: CASSLGQGRGDTQYF.

V and J are TRBV6-5 and TRBJ2-7, with TRBD2 matching 9 bases. CDR1 is MNHEY, CDR2 SVGAGI, per germline. Losses at the gene ends were 3 bases for V and 5 bases for J; bases not matched to a gene: 5. The CDR3 has 14 residues. The CDR3 spells CASSYSGSGNEQYF. The DNA for the CDR3 is TGTGCCAGCAGTTATAGCGGGAGTGGAAACGAGCAGTACTTC.

This chain uses TRBV29-1 with TRBJ2-7, with 9 positions matching TRBD1. This CDR3 has 14 residues. After removal of 3 bases from V and 3 bases from J, the junction contained 6 bases not matched to a gene. Looked up from germline, CDR1 is SQVTM and CDR2 is ANQGSEA. As DNA, the CDR3 is TGCAGCGTTGATTCGGGACAGGGAAGCTACGAGCAGTACTTC. Amino acid sequence: CSVDSGQGSYEQYF.

The chain joins TRBV11-2 to TRBJ2-7, with D possibly called TRBD1 or TRBD2 (5 bases each). The CDR3 is 15 residues long. Germline-derived CDR1 and CDR2 are SGHAT and FQNNGV. Trimming removed 2 bases from V and 3 bases from J, with 14 bases in between. Written as DNA, the CDR3 is TGTGCCAGCAGCTTACTGAACAGGAGGAACTACGAGCAGTACTTC. Translated, it gives CASSLLNRRNYEQYF. The complete variable domain, with remaining parts taken from reference TRBV11-2 and TRBJ2-7, reads EAGVAQSPRYKIIEKRQSVAFWCNPISGHATLYWYQQILGQGPKLLIQFQNNGVVDDSQLPKDRFSAERLKGVDSTLKIQPAKLEDSAVYLCASSLLNRRNYEQYFGPGTRLTVT.

CDR3 residues: CAWRESNTGELFF. The CDR3 DNA sequence: TGTGCCTGGAGGGAAAGTAACACCGGGGAGCTGTTTTTT. V usage is TRBV30 and J usage is TRBJ2-2; D not certain. CDR3 length: 13 amino acids. Trimming took off 3 bases at V and 2 bases at J, with 7 bases between the two ends. Germline V gene lookup returns CDR1 GTSNPN and CDR2 SVGIG (reference sequence). The whole variable domain, filled in from reference TRBV30 and TRBJ2-2, reads SQTIHQWPATLVQPVGSPLSLECTVEGTSNPNLYWYRQAAGRGLQLLFYSVGIGQISSEVPQNLSASRPQDRQFILSSKKLLLSDSGFYLCAWRESNTGELFFGEGSRLTVL.

The chain recombines TRBV5-1 with TRBJ1-1, with TRBD1 matching 8 bases. CDR1 is SGHRS, CDR2 YFSETQ, per germline. The junction had 4 bases not matched to a gene; V was cut back by 2 bases and J by 1 base. CDR3 length equals 15 residues. CDR3: CASSFSGTGNTEAFF. DNA of the CDR3: TGCGCCAGCAGCTTTTCCGGGACAGGGAACACTGAAGCTTTCTTT.

This clone was detected a few times. The chain uses TRBV5-1 and TRBJ2-3; the D is unclear. Deletions cut 1 base from V and 0 bases from J, with 6 bases between. There are 14 residues in the CDR3. The germline V gene has CDR1 SGHRS and CDR2 YFSETQ. As DNA, the CDR3 is TGCGCCAGCAGCTTGCTTGATAGCACAGATACGCAGTATTTT. Translating gives CASSLLDSTDTQYF.

V and J are TRBV30 and TRBJ2-7; 7 nucleotides align to TRBD1. Germline V lookup: CDR1 GTSNPN, CDR2 SVGIG (reference sequence). Trimming took 7 bases from V and 3 from J; bases not matched to a gene: 6. The CDR3 is 12 amino acids. CDR3 amino acids: CAYQGGLYEQYF. For the CDR3, the DNA is TGTGCCTACCAAGGGGGCCTCTACGAGCAGTACTTC.

The sample holds a few counts of this clone. The chain couples TRBV5-1 to TRBJ2-6; D gene unclear. V was shortened by 5 bases and J by 0 bases, with 9 bases between the two germline ends. The CDR3 is 15 residues long. The germline V gene has CDR1 SGHRS and CDR2 YFSETQ. CDR3 sequence (DNA): TGCGCCAGCAGTCCTACCTACTCTGGGGCCAACGTCCTGACTTTC. Its translation: CASSPTYSGANVLTF.

The chain uses TRBV25-1 and TRBJ2-7; no firm D call. The CDR3 is 11 amino acids. The V gene lost 7 bases and the J gene lost 4 bases, with 8 bases spanning the gap. CDR1 and CDR2 (germline): MGHDK, SYGVNS. This CDR3 reads CASTSLYEQYF. For the CDR3, the DNA is TGTGCCAGCACGTCTCTTTACGAGCAGTACTTC.

This clone appeared a few times. The V call is TRBV29-1, the J call TRBJ1-3; 9 bases agree with TRBD1. V lost 5 bases, J lost 0 bases, and 8 bases stayed unmatched. CDR3 length: 16 residues. Germline loops: CDR1 SQVTM, CDR2 ANQGSEA. CDR3 DNA: TGCAGCGTTTATACCGGGACAGGGTTCTCTGGAAACACCATATATTTT. It encodes CSVYTGTGFSGNTIYF.

This chain joins TRBV11-2 and TRBJ2-5, with D tentatively TRBD1 (6 bases). Germline V gene sequence: CDR1 SGHAT, CDR2 FQNNGV. This CDR3 has 14 residues. V lost 5 bases and J 5 bases, leaving 15 bases between the germline ends. CDR3 amino acids: CASSANRAPETQYF. The CDR3 DNA is TGTGCCAGCAGCGCGAACAGGGCTCCGGAGACCCAGTACTTC.

The CDR3 loop is CASRTSGGNEQFF. The CDR3 nucleotides are TGTGCCAGTCGGACTAGCGGGGGAAATGAGCAGTTCTTC. This chain joins TRBV19 and TRBJ2-1; 13 bases are shared with TRBD2. Germline V gene data show CDR1 as LNHDA and CDR2 as SQIVND (reference sequence). This CDR3 contains 13 residues. The J segment lost 7 bases and the V segment lost 8 bases, leaving 2 bases of the junction unmatched.

The chain employs TRBV6-5 and TRBJ2-4; tentatively, D is TRBD2 (6 bases). Germline V gene sequence: CDR1 MNHEY, CDR2 SVGAGI. The ends were cut back, 11 bases at V and 3 bases at J, with 20 bases in the middle. CDR3 length: 15 residues. The CDR3 is CAPRGCRAFKNIQYF. In DNA form, the CDR3 reads TGTGCCCCCCGGGGGTGTAGGGCCTTCAAAAACATTCAGTACTTC.

This clone occurred a few times. The chain carries TRBV5-4 and TRBJ1-2; unclear D gene. The CDR3 is 14 amino acids. From germline, CDR1 is SGHNT and CDR2 YYREEE (reference sequence). Deletions cut 0 bases from V and 6 bases from J, with 12 bases between. The CDR3 region is CASSLDGKKDGYTF. The CDR3 DNA sequence: TGTGCCAGCAGCTTGGACGGCAAGAAAGATGGCTACACCTTC.

This clone was recorded once. The chain joins TRBV4-3 to TRBJ2-2; D may be TRBD1 (5 bases). Trimming removed 0 bases at V and 6 bases at J, with 11 bases between. Germline CDR1 and CDR2: LGHNA and YSLEER. The CDR3 covers 15 residues. The DNA for the CDR3 is TGCGCCAGCAGCCAAGATCATAGGGGATCCGGGGAGCTGTTTTTT. Protein product: CASSQDHRGSGELFF.

The J gene is TRBJ1-5, the V gene TRBV30; D call uncertain. Trimming removed 4 bases from V and 1 base from J, with 14 bases in between. Germline V CDR1 and CDR2: GTSNPN, SVGIG (reference sequence). This CDR3 has 15 residues. The CDR3 protein is CAWTDGVGSNQPQHF. The CDR3 DNA is TGTGCCTGGACCGACGGGGTAGGGAGCAATCAGCCCCAGCATTTT.

This clone has more than one count but fewer than ten. The rearrangement links TRBV9 to TRBJ1-1; 11 bases fit TRBD1. The CDR3 length is 15 residues. The V and J ends lost 4 bases and 7 bases, in that order; junction bases with no gene match: 9. In germline, CDR1 is SGDLS, CDR2 YYNGEE. The CDR3 protein is CASSPRDRGMSEAFF. The CDR3 region has the DNA TGTGCCAGCAGCCCAAGGGACAGGGGGATGAGTGAAGCTTTCTTT.

The chain combines TRBV14 with TRBJ2-1; a weak D match, TRBD2 (6 bases). V was clipped by 3 bases and J by 6 bases, with 9 bases between them. CDR1 is SGHDN, CDR2 FVKESK, per germline. The CDR3 has 13 residues. DNA of the CDR3: TGTGCCAGCAGCCAGACTAGTTCCAATGAGCAGTTCTTC. It translates to CASSQTSSNEQFF.

The chain employs TRBV7-2 and TRBJ2-5, with D maybe TRBD2 (6 bases). Looked up from germline, CDR1 is SGHTA and CDR2 is FQGNSA. CDR3 length equals 14 residues. The V end lost 4 bases, the J end lost 5 bases, and 14 bases lay between the germline ends. CDR3 DNA: TGTGCCAGCAGCTCTCCGTCGCGGGGCGAGACCCAGTACTTC. Protein: CASSSPSRGETQYF.